The 29 T cell receptor beta chains given below trace back to one sample, sequenced in a study of T-cell memory formation after mild COVID-19 listed by TCRdb under 2021. The protocol used for the library was 5' RACE. The instrument given in TCRdb is Illumina NovaSeq 6000. Using fastp at Q25 and MiXCR, TCRdb reprocessed the public reads and kept productive beta chains. A single entry per CDR3 protein holds the most common genes and DNA from its merged rows. Present in this sample are about 210,000 distinct CDR3 sequences, about 10% of which were seen just once. In total, the top ten clones hold roughly 3% of the sample. The sequenced sample was PBMCs or a T cell subset sorted from them (not recorded which). The receptors originated from a man aged 18 to 30 who had mild COVID-19 (a few samples of this study predate the infection). The sample titles of this study are shuffled in the database, so cell type and time point are left out; the donor was told from shared clones.

This clonotype occurred a few times. The chain is built from TRBV29-1 and TRBJ2-5, with D perhaps matching TRBD1 (5 bases). The CDR3 has 12 amino acids. Germline CDR1 reads SQVTM; CDR2 reads ANQGSEA. V lost 4 bases and J 5 bases, leaving 11 bases between the germline ends. The CDR3 loop is CSVGTPGETQYF. The CDR3 bases are TGCAGCGTTGGGACACCAGGGGAGACCCAGTACTTC.

This clonotype was recorded a few times. In DNA, the CDR3 is TGTGCCAGCAGCTCGGAACAGGGGGCCAATGAGCAGTTCTTC. Translation: CASSSEQGANEQFF. The rearrangement uses TRBV5-4 and TRBJ2-1; 9 positions agree with TRBD1. Germline CDR1 is SGHNT and CDR2 is YYREEE (reference sequence). The CDR3 loop spans 14 amino acids. The V segment lost 3 bases and the J segment 6 bases; nucleotides outside the gene matches: 4.

V and J are TRBV7-9 and TRBJ2-5, with 7 nucleotides matching TRBD2. V lost 4 bases to trimming and J lost 4 bases; unmatched junction nucleotides: 3. CDR1 is SEHNR and CDR2 is FQNEAQ in the germline V gene (reference sequence). The CDR3 runs 13 residues. The CDR3: CASSWWGGETQYF. The CDR3 coding sequence is TGTGCCAGCAGCTGGTGGGGGGGAGAGACCCAGTACTTC.

This chain connects TRBV7-2 to TRBJ2-2, with D unclear. The CDR3 runs to 11 residues. Looked up from germline, CDR1 is SGHTA and CDR2 is FQGNSA. V gave up 4 bases and J gave up 9 bases, with 6 bases separating them. The CDR3 DNA reads TGTGCCAGCAGCTCAGAGAGGGAGCTGTTTTTT. Amino acid sequence: CASSSERELFF. Complete variable domain (other parts from reference TRBV7-2 and TRBJ2-2): GAGVSQSPSNKVTEKGKDVELRCDPISGHTALYWYRQSLGQGLEFLIYFQGNSAPDKSGLPSDRFSAERTGGSVSTLTIQRTQQEDSAVYLCASSSERELFFGEGSRLTVL.

There are many counts of this clonotype. J is TRBJ2-3 and V is TRBV12-3 or TRBV12-4; D call uncertain. This CDR3 is built from 13 residues. Trimming shortened V by 4 bases and J by 0 bases, and 5 bases separated the two germline ends. The CDR3 loop reads CASSYVSTDTQYF. The CDR3 nucleotides are TGTGCCAGCAGTTACGTTAGCACAGATACGCAGTATTTT.

This clonotype came up many times. The rearrangement uses TRBV5-1 and TRBJ2-1, with TRBD2 matching over 13 bases. Germline CDR1 reads SGHRS; CDR2 reads YFSETQ. The junction had 8 bases not matched to a gene; V was cut back by 3 bases and J by 8 bases. The CDR3 runs to 16 residues. The CDR3 reads CASSYTLGLAGDEQFF. CDR3 coding DNA: TGCGCCAGCAGCTACACATTAGGACTAGCGGGGGATGAGCAGTTCTTC.

The chain couples TRBV7-3 to TRBJ1-2; perhaps TRBD1 as D (5 bases). Trimming cost V 2 bases and J 8 bases, with 15 bases left between them. CDR3 length: 14 residues. The germline gives CDR1 SGHTA, CDR2 FQGTGA. The CDR3 DNA reads TGTGCCAGCAGCTTAGCGGGGGACCTAGGGGGCTACACCTTC. It translates to CASSLAGDLGGYTF.

This chain joins TRBV24-1 and TRBJ2-3, with TRBD1 matching over 8 bases. CDR3 length equals 16 residues. Trimming removed 3 bases from V and 5 bases from J; junction bases left unmatched: 9. Germline CDR1 KGHDR, CDR2 SFDVKD. The CDR3 reads CATSDPGRQGKDTQYF. CDR3 DNA: TGTGCCACCAGTGATCCCGGGAGACAGGGGAAAGATACGCAGTATTTT.

In this sample, this clonotype turned up a few times. V is TRBV5-1 and J is TRBJ2-1; 8 nucleotides match TRBD1. Per germline, CDR1 SGHRS and CDR2 YFSETQ. CDR3 length equals 15 residues. V was clipped by 5 bases and J by 6 bases; unmatched bases: 10. The CDR3 reads CASSDPGQDSNEQFF. The CDR3 nucleotides are TGCGCCAGCAGTGATCCGGGACAGGACTCCAATGAGCAGTTCTTC.

This clonotype occurred many times. The chain has TRBV2 and TRBJ2-7; the match to TRBD2 covers 10 bases. CDR1 and CDR2 (germline): SNHLY, FYNNEI. The V gene end was trimmed by 2 bases and the J gene end by 3 bases; junction bases not matched to a gene: 4. CDR3 length: 15 residues. CDR3 residues: CASSENPSGGYEQYF. The CDR3 DNA reads TGTGCCAGCAGTGAAAACCCTAGCGGGGGCTACGAGCAGTACTTC.

In this sample, this clonotype turned up many times. The rearrangement uses TRBV7-9 and TRBJ2-5; possible D gene TRBD2, 6 bases. V was cut by 5 bases and J by 4 bases, with 11 bases left in between. Germline lookup yields CDR1 SEHNR and CDR2 FQNEAQ (reference sequence). The CDR3 covers 13 residues. CDR3: CASSAGSGETQYF. DNA for the CDR3: TGTGCCAGCAGCGCGGGAAGTGGAGAGACCCAGTACTTC.

CDR3 in amino acids: CASSEAGFTWVMSTEAFF. CDR3 bases: TGTGCCAGCAGTGAAGCAGGGTTTACATGGGTAATGAGCACTGAAGCTTTCTTT. The chain recombines TRBV6-1 with TRBJ1-1, with D unclear. Germline lookup yields CDR1 MNHNS and CDR2 SASEGT. CDR3 length: 18 amino acids. V lost 0 bases to trimming and J lost 4 bases, with 21 bases between them.

The rearrangement joins TRBV29-1 to TRBJ1-4, with 8 bases lining up with TRBD1. CDR3 length equals 12 residues. The germline V gene encodes CDR1 SQVTM and CDR2 ANQGSEA. Trimming removed 3 bases from V and 13 bases from J; junction bases left unmatched: 7. The CDR3 DNA sequence: TGCAGCGTTGATCCTGGACAGGGTTCACTGTTTTTT. This translates into CSVDPGQGSLFF.

This clonotype came up many times. The CDR3 spells CASFSGRQPRRGVYEQYV. In DNA, the CDR3 is TGTGCCAGCTTCTCGGGGCGGCAACCTCGTAGGGGGGTCTACGAGCAGTACGTC. The rearrangement uses TRBV6-2 or TRBV6-3 and TRBJ2-7; D might be TRBD1 or TRBD2, each matching 6 bases. CDR3 length equals 18 residues. V lost 8 bases and J 3 bases, leaving 29 bases between the germline ends. Germline V gene sequence: CDR1 MNHEY, CDR2 SVGEGT.

The chain links TRBV20-1 to TRBJ2-3, with 9 bases identical to TRBD2. Germline CDR1 reads DFQATT; CDR2 reads SNEGSKA (reference sequence). V lost 5 bases and J lost 2; bases outside the gene matches: 5. This CDR3 spans 14 amino acids. The CDR3 here is CSAVRGGNTDTQYF. CDR3 nucleotide sequence: TGCAGTGCTGTGCGGGGGGGCAACACAGATACGCAGTATTTT.

This clonotype turned up a few times. The chain is built from TRBV7-2 and TRBJ2-3; D remains unclear. CDR3 length equals 14 residues. V gave up 2 bases and J gave up 2 bases, with 8 bases separating them. CDR1 and CDR2 (germline): SGHTA, FQGNSA. CDR3 nucleotides: TGTGCCAGCAGCTTATTCCCGATCACAGATACGCAGTATTTT. Translated: CASSLFPITDTQYF.

In this sample, this clonotype turned up many times. The chain links TRBV5-1 to TRBJ2-5, with 7 nucleotides matching TRBD2. This CDR3 region has 14 residues. Looked up from germline, CDR1 is SGHRS and CDR2 is YFSETQ. The J segment lost 4 bases and the V segment lost 0 bases, leaving 3 bases of the junction unmatched. CDR3 in amino acids: CASSLEGGGETQYF. In DNA form, the CDR3 reads TGCGCCAGCAGCTTGGAGGGCGGGGGAGAGACCCAGTACTTC. The full variable domain, with the rest looked up from reference TRBV5-1 and TRBJ2-5, is KAGVTQTPRYLIKTRGQQVTLSCSPISGHRSVSWYQQTPGQGLQFLFEYFSETQRNKGNFPGRFSGRQFSNSRSEMNVSTLELGDSALYLCASSLEGGGETQYFGPGTRLLVL.

This clonotype appeared a few times. The chain joins TRBV5-1 to TRBJ2-2; 7 bases are a match to TRBD1. Losses at the gene ends were 5 bases for V and 5 bases for J; bases not matched to a gene: 6. Germline values: CDR1 SGHRS, CDR2 YFSETQ. The CDR3 totals 14 residues. The DNA for the CDR3 is TGCGCCAGCAGTGTGGGACAGAGAACCGGGGAGCTGTTTTTT. Its translation: CASSVGQRTGELFF. The full variable domain, with the rest looked up from reference TRBV5-1 and TRBJ2-2, is KAGVTQTPRYLIKTRGQQVTLSCSPISGHRSVSWYQQTPGQGLQFLFEYFSETQRNKGNFPGRFSGRQFSNSRSEMNVSTLELGDSALYLCASSVGQRTGELFFGEGSRLTVL.

This clonotype showed up just a few times. The CDR3, as DNA: TGTGCCAGCAGCTCGGGACTAGCGACGCAAAACATTCAGTACTTC. Translation gives CASSSGLATQNIQYF. The chain combines TRBV7-9 with TRBJ2-4; 10 positions agree with TRBD2. With V trimmed by 4 bases and J by 5 bases, 5 bases remained unmatched. The CDR3 sequence is 15 residues long. Germline CDR1 reads SEHNR; CDR2 reads FQNEAQ (reference sequence).

This clonotype was found a few times. The chain employs TRBV15 and TRBJ2-7, with D unresolved. This CDR3 region has 15 residues. CDR1 and CDR2 (germline): LNHNV, YYDKDF (reference sequence). Trimming left V 0 bases short and J 3 bases short, with 12 bases between. The CDR3 spells CATSRDPGPSYEQYF. Written as DNA, the CDR3 is TGTGCCACCAGCAGAGATCCCGGACCTAGCTACGAGCAGTACTTC.

This clonotype was found many times. This chain connects TRBV29-1 to TRBJ2-5; the match to TRBD1 covers 7 bases. Germline CDR1 SQVTM, CDR2 ANQGSEA. Trimming removed 6 bases from V and 4 bases from J; junction bases left unmatched: 8. CDR3 length: 13 amino acids. CDR3 loop: CSVEGALGETQYF. The CDR3 region has the DNA TGCAGCGTCGAGGGGGCGTTGGGAGAGACCCAGTACTTC.

This chain uses TRBV20-1 with TRBJ2-7, with D tentatively TRBD1 or TRBD2 (5 bases each). The CDR3 is 11 amino acids. Germline values: CDR1 DFQATT, CDR2 SNEGSKA (reference sequence). The V and J ends lost 4 bases and 4 bases respectively, with 8 bases between them. CDR3 sequence reads: CSATGSYEQYF. The CDR3 nucleotides read TGCAGTGCTACAGGGAGTTACGAGCAGTACTTC.

This clonotype was counted many times. The CDR3 protein is CASSLVLAGGPGYNEQFF. CDR3 DNA sequence: TGTGCCAGCAGCTTAGTGCTAGCGGGGGGGCCCGGCTACAATGAGCAGTTCTTC. This sequence joins TRBV7-3 and TRBJ2-1; 12 bases are a match to TRBD2. The germline V gene has CDR1 SGHTA and CDR2 FQGTGA. Trimming at V came to 2 bases and at J to 3 bases, leaving 8 bases not matched to a gene. The CDR3 extends over 18 amino acids.

This clonotype was seen repeatedly, ten times or more. The chain has TRBV10-3 and TRBJ2-5, with D possibly matching TRBD2 (6 bases). The V gene's germline CDR1 is ENHRY and CDR2 SYGVKD. CDR3 length: 13 residues. V lost 6 bases to trimming and J lost 5 bases, with 13 bases between them. CDR3 protein: CAIRSGLLETQYF. DNA of the CDR3: TGTGCCATCAGGTCGGGACTGCTGGAGACCCAGTACTTC.

V gene TRBV19 combines with J gene TRBJ1-1; D remains unclear. This CDR3 spans 12 amino acids. Trimming removed 6 bases from V and 6 bases from J, with 11 bases in between. CDR1 LNHDA and CDR2 SQIVND come from the germline V gene (reference sequence). The DNA for the CDR3 is TGTGCCAGTAGAGGGAATGGCCCTGAAGCTTTCTTT. The encoded protein is CASRGNGPEAFF.

The V gene is TRBV7-8, the J gene TRBJ2-3, with 8 nucleotides matching TRBD2. V lost 7 bases and J lost 7; bases outside the gene matches: 4. The length of the CDR3 is 12 residues. Germline V CDR1 and CDR2: SGHVS, FQNEAQ. CDR3 sequence: CASTGGGNTQYF. For the CDR3, the DNA is TGTGCCAGCACAGGCGGGGGGAATACGCAGTATTTT.

This clonotype was observed at least ten times. This chain joins TRBV20-1 and TRBJ2-3; 7 positions agree with TRBD1. V lost 6 bases, J lost 4 bases, and 4 bases stayed unmatched. This CDR3 contains 12 residues. The germline V gene has CDR1 DFQATT and CDR2 SNEGSKA (reference sequence). The CDR3, as DNA: TGCAGTGCACCGACAGGGTCAGATACGCAGTATTTT. Translated, it gives CSAPTGSDTQYF.

In this sample, this clonotype turned up many times. This chain links TRBV20-1 with TRBJ2-5; a weak D match, TRBD2 (5 bases). The length of the CDR3 is 14 residues. The germline CDR1 and CDR2 sequences are DFQATT and SNEGSKA (reference sequence). Trimming took 2 bases from V and 2 from J, leaving 12 bases between them. In DNA form, the CDR3 reads TGCAGTGCTAGAAAGTGGGGAGAGCAAGAGACCCAGTACTTC. Protein: CSARKWGEQETQYF.

This clonotype was counted a few times. The rearrangement links TRBV11-2 to TRBJ2-7; the D is unclear. The V and J ends lost 5 bases and 1 base respectively, with 12 bases between them. CDR1 and CDR2 (germline): SGHAT, FQNNGV. The CDR3 runs to 14 residues. CDR3 DNA: TGTGCCAGCAGCCCGACCCAGTTGTCCTACGAGCAGTACTTC. Translated, it gives CASSPTQLSYEQYF.